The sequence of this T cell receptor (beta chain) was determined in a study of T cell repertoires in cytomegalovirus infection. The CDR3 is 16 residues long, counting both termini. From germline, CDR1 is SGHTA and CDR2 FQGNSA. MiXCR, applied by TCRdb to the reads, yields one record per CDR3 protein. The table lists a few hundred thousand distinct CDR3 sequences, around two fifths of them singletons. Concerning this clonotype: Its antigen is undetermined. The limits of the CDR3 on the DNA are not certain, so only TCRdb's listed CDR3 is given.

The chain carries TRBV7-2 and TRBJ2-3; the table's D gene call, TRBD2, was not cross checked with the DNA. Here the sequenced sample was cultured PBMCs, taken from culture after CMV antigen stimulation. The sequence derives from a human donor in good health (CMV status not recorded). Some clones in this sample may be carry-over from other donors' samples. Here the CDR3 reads CASSWASGTGTDTEYF.